Described below is a single T cell receptor (beta chain) sequence and its context. The TRB cDNA libraries were prepared by 5' RACE with UMI labels. From its re-call of the 5' RACE reads, TCRdb lists each CDR3 protein once, without DNA. The sample data list approximately 83,000 distinct CDR3 sequences. The data were taken from a study of CXCR3-negative and CXCR3-positive naive CD8 T cells. The germline CDR1 and CDR2 sequences are MGHRA and YSYEKL. This CDR3 is built from 14 residues. The chain uses TRBV4-1 and TRBJ2-7; there is no DNA to check the TCRdb D call of TRBD1. Sequencing was performed on naive CXCR3- CD8+ T cells from blood. Subset given: CD45RO-CCR7+CD27+CD95- naive CD8+ T cells lacking CXCR3 (TNR3-). This TCR was sampled from a human donor in good health. Some clones in this sample may be carry-over from other donors' samples. CDR3 sequence: CASSQYSGAYEQYF.